The source of this T cell receptor (beta chain) is a study of Ad26.COV2.S vaccination and SARS-CoV-2 variants. Study-level points and caveats: Spike-specific TCR breadth was greater in vaccine than placebo recipients.

With respect to this clone: Its antigen is not known.

Stated treatment: 15 to 20 received Ad26.COV2.S at low or high dose, single or two shots; about 5 received placebo; per-sample allocation not given. At day 63 after the first vaccine or placebo injection, samples were drawn. Immunization relied on an Ad26 vector, which expressed Wuhan-strain SARS-CoV-2 spike. V was trimmed by 7 bases and J by 2 bases, leaving 25 bases between them. The V gene's germline CDR1 is SGHRS and CDR2 YFSETQ. The CDR3 contains 18 residues. Sequencing used immunoSEQ multiplex PCR; TCRdb keeps in-frame clones, though not all of them. The repertoire includes 300,000 to 350,000 clones, 88% of them detected once, and approximately 5.9% sits in the top ten.

The rearrangement uses TRBV5-1 and TRBJ2-4; D is possibly TRBD1 (6 bases). The receptor's source is a person aged 18-60 years who received the Ad26.COV2.S COVID-19 vaccine or a placebo. The sample here was peripheral blood, taken in a trial of Ad26.COV2.S vaccine versus placebo. The CDR3 coding sequence is TGCGCCAGCGCCACAGGGACCCCCTCGTCTGTCACCAAAAACATTCAGTACTTC. This gives the protein CASATGTPSSVTKNIQYF. Full variable domain (missing parts from reference TRBV5-1 and TRBJ2-4): KAGVTQTPRYLIKTRGQQVTLSCSPISGHRSVSWYQQTPGQGLQFLFEYFSETQRNKGNFPGRFSGRQFSNSRSEMNVSTLELGDSALYLCASATGTPSSVTKNIQYFGAGTRLSVL.